This T cell receptor (beta chain) was sequenced during a study of beta chain features in type 1 diabetes. Regarding this clone: Its antigen remains unidentified.

Study-level findings and limits: For cells with high TCR expression, cDNA sequencing could yield over-representation. Patients with Type 1 diabetes showed moderately but significantly shorter TCRB CDR3s in all four CD4+ subsets.

Reverse transcription of all isolated RNA meant that expressed TCRB transcripts were sequenced. The data were produced by immunoSEQ multiplex PCR, yet TCRdb's version contains in-frame clones alone and is incomplete. The sample consists of under 350,000 clones, 14% of them appearing once. This CDR3 region has 16 residues. V dropped 2 bases and J dropped 2 bases, with 10 bases sitting between them. CDR1 SEHNR and CDR2 FQNEAQ come from the germline V gene (reference sequence). This chain links TRBV7-9 with TRBJ2-6; tentatively, D is TRBD2 (5 bases). The sample consisted of naive CD4+ T cells from blood. The TCR comes from a man younger than 40 with type 1 diabetes. The chain's CDR3 is CASSLTRAPGANVLTF. CDR3 DNA sequence: TGTGCCAGCAGCTTAACTAGGGCGCCTGGGGCCAACGTCCTGACTTTC.